A single sample gave rise to the 26 T cell receptor beta chains below, sequenced in a study of cytomegalovirus exposure and HLA in healthy donors. PCR amplification relied on 60 Vbeta primers (plus 13 Jbeta primers). The assay was immunoSEQ multiplex PCR, and TCRdb's table has in-frame clones only and misses some. Among 100,000 to 150,000 clones listed, roughly two thirds were seen once. The sequenced sample consisted of PBMCs. The receptors were sampled from a man aged 25 to 40 in good health and CMV-seropositive.

This clone was counted between two and nine times. The chain recombines TRBV4-3 with TRBJ1-2, with 7 bases lining up with TRBD1. V shed 6 bases and J 7 bases; nucleotides not matched to a gene: 11. Germline lookup yields CDR1 LGHNA and CDR2 YSLEER. The CDR3 sequence is 14 residues long. Here the CDR3 DNA reads TGCGCCAGCAGTCTTGATGAGGGGGCCTTTGGCTACACCTTC. Translated: CASSLDEGAFGYTF.

This clone has just a few counts. The chain has TRBV9 and TRBJ1-2, with 8 bases fitting TRBD1. Germline CDR1 is SGDLS and CDR2 is YYNGEE. This CDR3 is built from 15 residues. The junction had 12 bases not matched to a gene; V was cut back by 3 bases and J by 8 bases. CDR3 DNA sequence: TGTGCCAGCAGCGCTACAGGGGGAGGATTTCGGGGCTACACCTTC. Residues: CASSATGGGFRGYTF. The variable domain in full, completed from reference TRBV9 and TRBJ1-2, reads DSGVTQTPKHLITATGQRVTLRCSPRSGDLSVYWYQQSLDQGLQFLIQYYNGEERAKGNILERFSAQQFPDLHSELNLSSLELGDSALYFCASSATGGGFRGYTFGSGTRLTVV.

The genes are TRBV7-2 and TRBJ2-5; 9 bases are a match to TRBD2. Germline trimming cut 5 bases from V and 5 bases from J; bases unmatched to any gene: 6. The germline CDR1 and CDR2 sequences are SGHTA and FQGNSA. This CDR3 has 14 amino acids. The CDR3 DNA reads TGTGCCAGCAGCCCGGTGCTAGCGGGGGAGACCCAGTACTTC. Translation: CASSPVLAGETQYF.

The chain employs TRBV29-1 and TRBJ2-7; TRBD1 agrees at 7 bases. The CDR3 runs to 13 residues. Germline CDR1 reads SQVTM; CDR2 reads ANQGSEA. Unmatched junction bases numbered 7, after V lost 5 bases and J lost 3 bases. The CDR3, as DNA: TGCAGCGTTTGGGACAGTAAAAGCTACGAGCAGTACTTC. Protein: CSVWDSKSYEQYF.

The sample holds a few counts of this clone. The rearrangement joins TRBV19 to TRBJ2-3; 8 bases match TRBD1. V shed 5 bases and J 4 bases; nucleotides not matched to a gene: 5. Germline CDR1 is LNHDA and CDR2 is SQIVND (reference sequence). The CDR3 extends over 14 amino acids. In DNA, the CDR3 is TGTGCCAGTAGTGAAGGACAGGGACCAGATACGCAGTATTTT. Protein sequence: CASSEGQGPDTQYF.

The V gene is TRBV28, the J gene TRBJ2-7, with 7 bases aligning to TRBD2. The germline V gene encodes CDR1 MDHEN and CDR2 SYDVKM. The CDR3 runs to 18 residues. With V trimmed by 5 bases and J by 6 bases, 22 bases remained unmatched. CDR3 in amino acids: CASSHRGLEGGPRSEQYF. In DNA, the CDR3 is TGTGCCAGCAGTCACCGGGGGTTAGAGGGAGGGCCAAGAAGCGAGCAGTACTTC.

The V call is TRBV20-1, the J call TRBJ1-1; D possibly corresponds to TRBD1 (5 bases). Germline V gene sequence: CDR1 DFQATT, CDR2 SNEGSKA (reference sequence). V shed 0 bases and J shed 11 bases, with 10 bases lying between them. The CDR3 loop spans 11 amino acids. The CDR3 DNA is TGCAGTGCTAGAGATCTGCCAGGGGCTTTCTTT. Encoded protein: CSARDLPGAFF.

This rearrangement joins TRBV11-2 to TRBJ2-3; TRBD2 matches 8 bases. V shed 5 bases, J shed 6 bases, and the junction held 7 bases outside the gene matches. From germline, CDR1 is SGHAT and CDR2 FQNNGV. CDR3 length: 14 residues. CDR3 coding DNA: TGTGCCAGCAGCCCTTGGACTAGCTCGGATACGCAGTATTTT. The encoded protein is CASSPWTSSDTQYF.

A few counts support this clone. The chain carries TRBV5-1 and TRBJ2-1; 7 positions agree with TRBD2. The germline gives CDR1 SGHRS, CDR2 YFSETQ. The CDR3 length is 13 residues. V shed 4 bases and J 10 bases; nucleotides not matched to a gene: 8. For the CDR3, the DNA is TGCGCCAGCAGCCCAGACAGACTAGCAGAGCAGTTCTTC. It translates to CASSPDRLAEQFF.

CDR3 sequence (DNA): TGTGCCAGCAGTCGTGAGGGCGGTGAAAAACTGTTTTTT. It encodes CASSREGGEKLFF. The genes are TRBV6-5 and TRBJ1-4; D gene unclear. Germline CDR1 reads MNHEY; CDR2 reads SVGAGI. CDR3 length: 13 amino acids. The V end was cut by 5 bases, the J end by 7 bases, with 11 bases between.

The genes are TRBV5-1 and TRBJ2-1; the D gene is possibly TRBD2 (6 bases). Germline V gene data show CDR1 as SGHRS and CDR2 as YFSETQ. This CDR3 spans 17 amino acids. Trimming cost V 4 bases and J 9 bases, with 26 bases left between them. The CDR3 here is CASSRSPSREKGGEQFF. CDR3 DNA sequence: TGCGCCAGCAGCCGGAGTCCTAGCCGGGAGAAAGGAGGTGAGCAGTTCTTC.

The chain joins TRBV6-1 to TRBJ1-5; 7 bases are shared with TRBD1. With V trimmed by 10 bases and J by 2 bases, 11 bases remained unmatched. The CDR3 totals 15 residues. The V gene's germline CDR1 is MNHNS and CDR2 SASEGT. The chain's CDR3 is CATTQGQPRNQPQHF. CDR3 DNA sequence: TGTGCCACCACTCAGGGACAGCCCCGCAATCAGCCCCAGCATTTT.

This clone was observed a few times. The chain joins TRBV12-5 to TRBJ2-2; possibly TRBD1 for D (6 bases). V lost 6 bases and J 8 bases, leaving 16 bases between the germline ends. Germline V CDR1 and CDR2: LGHNT, FRNRAP. There are 14 residues in the CDR3. The CDR3 loop is CASGPQGPEGELFF. The DNA of the CDR3 is TGTGCTAGTGGGCCACAGGGCCCTGAAGGGGAGCTGTTTTTT.

The rearrangement joins TRBV4-1 to TRBJ2-5, with TRBD2 identical over 8 bases. Germline V lookup: CDR1 MGHRA, CDR2 YSYEKL. The CDR3 is 17 amino acids. V shed 0 bases and J 4 bases; nucleotides not matched to a gene: 10. CDR3 amino acids: CASSQDPQAGEGETQYF. In DNA, the CDR3 is TGCGCCAGCAGCCAAGATCCCCAAGCGGGAGAGGGAGAGACCCAGTACTTC.

V is TRBV28 and J is TRBJ2-5; D perhaps matches TRBD2 (6 bases). The CDR3 totals 15 residues. Trimming cost V 6 bases and J 2 bases, with 16 bases left between them. The germline V gene has CDR1 MDHEN and CDR2 SYDVKM. The CDR3, as DNA: TGTGCCAGCAGCACCTCTGGGGGGAGGCAAGAGACCCAGTACTTC. Its translation is CASSTSGGRQETQYF.

A few counts support this clone. V and J are TRBV9 and TRBJ2-3, with D unresolved. The V gene lost 0 bases and the J gene lost 4 bases, with 9 bases spanning the gap. Germline-derived CDR1 and CDR2 are SGDLS and YYNGEE. This CDR3 has 14 amino acids. The CDR3, as DNA: TGTGCCAGCAGCGTAGACTCATTCTCAGATACGCAGTATTTT. It codes for CASSVDSFSDTQYF. The full variable domain, completed using reference TRBV9 and TRBJ2-3, is DSGVTQTPKHLITATGQRVTLRCSPRSGDLSVYWYQQSLDQGLQFLIQYYNGEERAKGNILERFSAQQFPDLHSELNLSSLELGDSALYFCASSVDSFSDTQYFGPGTRLTVL.

The V call is TRBV27, the J call TRBJ2-7, with unresolved D. The V gene's germline CDR1 is MNHEY and CDR2 SMNVEV (reference sequence). Deletions cut 3 bases from V and 4 bases from J, with 16 bases between. CDR3 length equals 15 residues. CDR3 amino acids: CASSFVGTGSYEQYF. CDR3 DNA sequence: TGTGCCAGCAGTTTCGTTGGCACCGGGTCATACGAGCAGTACTTC.

The V call is TRBV27, the J call TRBJ2-5, with D possibly being TRBD2 (6 bases). V lost 0 bases and J lost 4, with 15 bases in between. Looked up from germline, CDR1 is MNHEY and CDR2 is SMNVEV (reference sequence). This CDR3 is 16 amino acids long. The CDR3 DNA is TGTGCCAGCAGTTTATCGAAAGGACTATCGGCAGAGACCCAGTACTTC. It translates to CASSLSKGLSAETQYF.

This clone was recorded a few times. The chain carries TRBV27 and TRBJ2-3; weak D call: TRBD2 (6 bases). The length of the CDR3 is 16 residues. Per germline, CDR1 MNHEY and CDR2 SMNVEV (reference sequence). V was pared by 7 bases and J by 3 bases, with 20 bases between. CDR3 bases: TGTGCCAGCAACAACCACTGGAGGGGTACAACAGATACGCAGTATTTT. Residues: CASNNHWRGTTDTQYF.

V is TRBV7-6 and J is TRBJ2-7; 9 bases line up with TRBD2. V gave up 3 bases and J gave up 3 bases; unmatched junction bases: 3. CDR1 SGHVS and CDR2 FNYEAQ come from the germline V gene. The CDR3 has 14 residues. CDR3 sequence: CASSLGGRGYEQYF. CDR3 DNA: TGTGCCAGCAGCTTGGGCGGGAGGGGCTACGAGCAGTACTTC.

V is TRBV2 and J is TRBJ2-3; D is undetermined. Germline loops: CDR1 SNHLY, CDR2 FYNNEI. This CDR3 region has 14 residues. V lost 5 bases and J lost 6, with 15 bases in between. The CDR3 coding sequence is TGTGCCAGCAGTCCGGTCGTCCTAGTTGATACGCAGTATTTT. Translated: CASSPVVLVDTQYF. The variable domain in full, with the rest retrieved from reference TRBV2 and TRBJ2-3, is EPEVTQTPSHQVTQMGQEVILRCVPISNHLYFYWYRQILGQKVEFLVSFYNNEISEKSEIFDDQFSVERPDGSNFTLKIRSTKLEDSAMYFCASSPVVLVDTQYFGPGTRLTVL.

The chain carries TRBV7-3 and TRBJ2-1, with D tentatively TRBD2 (5 bases). Germline-derived CDR1 and CDR2 are SGHTA and FQGTGA. Trimming shortened V by 5 bases and J by 3 bases, and 14 bases separated the two germline ends. The CDR3 is made up of 15 amino acids. CDR3 DNA sequence: TGTGCCAGCAGCCCGACTAAACCGTTCTACAATGAGCAGTTCTTC. Translation gives CASSPTKPFYNEQFF.

The CDR3 nucleotides are TGTGCCAGCAGCAAGACAGGACTCTACGAGCAGTACTTC. Protein product: CASSKTGLYEQYF. This chain joins TRBV5-8 and TRBJ2-7, with a weak D call TRBD1 (6 bases). The CDR3 is made up of 13 amino acids. Trimming pared 4 bases from V and 3 bases from J, leaving 11 bases between. CDR1 SGHTS and CDR2 YDEGEE come from the germline V gene.

To note about this clone: A read error may produce the germline difference seen at one junction end. The CDR3 DNA sequence: TGTGCCAGCAGGGTAAGACACGGCACCTACGAGCAGTGCTTC. Translating it yields CASRVRHGTYEQCF. The chain combines TRBV6-1 with TRBJ2-7; no firm D call. The germline V gene has CDR1 MNHNS and CDR2 SASEGT. The length of the CDR3 is 14 residues.

The genes are TRBV21-1 and TRBJ2-7; TRBD1, as called in the table, went unchecked against the DNA. TRBV21-1 is listed as a pseudogene. CDR3 length: 15 amino acids. The CDR3 protein is CASSKAMDRECEQYF. Here the CDR3 DNA reads TGTGCCAGCAGCAAAGCGATGGACAGGGAGTGCGAGCAGTACTTC.

CDR3 sequence: CASSLPLAGVRNEQFF. For the CDR3, the DNA is TGTGCCAGCAGCTTGCCCCTAGCGGGAGTCAGGAATGAGCAGTTCTTC. The V gene is TRBV5-4, the J gene TRBJ2-1, with 10 bases lining up with TRBD2. Germline CDR1 and CDR2: SGHNT and YYREEE (reference sequence). With 1 base clipped from V and 7 bases from J, the junction kept 8 bases outside the gene matches. This CDR3 spans 16 amino acids. Full variable domain (remainder filled in from reference TRBV5-4 and TRBJ2-1): ETGVTQSPTHLIKTRGQQVTLRCSSQSGHNTVSWYQQALGQGPQFIFQYYREEENGRGNFPPRFSGLQFPNYSSELNVNALELDDSALYLCASSLPLAGVRNEQFFGPGTRLTVL.